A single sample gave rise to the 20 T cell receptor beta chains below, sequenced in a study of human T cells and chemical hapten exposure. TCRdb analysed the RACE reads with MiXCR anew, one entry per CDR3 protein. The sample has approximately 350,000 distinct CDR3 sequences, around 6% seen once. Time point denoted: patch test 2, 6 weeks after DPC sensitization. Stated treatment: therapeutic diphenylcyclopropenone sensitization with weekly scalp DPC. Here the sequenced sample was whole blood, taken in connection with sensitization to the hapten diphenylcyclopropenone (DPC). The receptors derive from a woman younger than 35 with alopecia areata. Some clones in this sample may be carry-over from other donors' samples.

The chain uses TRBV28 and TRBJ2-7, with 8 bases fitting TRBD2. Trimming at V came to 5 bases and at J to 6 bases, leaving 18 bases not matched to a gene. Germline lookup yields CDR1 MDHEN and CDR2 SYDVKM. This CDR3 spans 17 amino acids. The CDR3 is CASSRGPNRGGGIEQYF. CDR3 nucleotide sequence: TGTGCCAGCAGTCGCGGACCGAACCGGGGGGGCGGTATCGAGCAGTACTTC.

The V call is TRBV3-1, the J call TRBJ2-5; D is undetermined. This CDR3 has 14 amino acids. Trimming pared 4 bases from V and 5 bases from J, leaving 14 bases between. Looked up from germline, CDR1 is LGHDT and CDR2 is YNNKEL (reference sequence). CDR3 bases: TGTGCCAGCAGCCTCCGACCTGAATCGGAGACCCAGTACTTC. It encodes CASSLRPESETQYF.

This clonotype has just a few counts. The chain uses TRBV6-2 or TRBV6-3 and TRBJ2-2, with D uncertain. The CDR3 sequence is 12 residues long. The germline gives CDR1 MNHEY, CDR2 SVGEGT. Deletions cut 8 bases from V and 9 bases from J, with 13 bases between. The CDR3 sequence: CASATSLWELFF. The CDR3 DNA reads TGTGCCAGCGCGACCTCCCTTTGGGAGCTGTTTTTT.

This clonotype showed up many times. In DNA, the CDR3 is TGTGCCAGCAGCGTAGGAGGAACAGGGGCAAAATATGGCTACACCTTC. Translating gives CASSVGGTGAKYGYTF. J is TRBJ1-2 and V is TRBV9; 7 bases are shared with TRBD1. J was trimmed by 5 bases and V by 0 bases; bases with no gene match: 10. Germline values: CDR1 SGDLS, CDR2 YYNGEE. The CDR3 is 16 amino acids.

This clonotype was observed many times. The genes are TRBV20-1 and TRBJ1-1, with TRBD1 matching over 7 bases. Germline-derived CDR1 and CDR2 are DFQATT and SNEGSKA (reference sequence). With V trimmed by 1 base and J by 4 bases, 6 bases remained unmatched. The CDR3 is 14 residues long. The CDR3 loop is CSARVGGGTTEAFF. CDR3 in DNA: TGCAGTGCTAGAGTAGGAGGGGGCACCACTGAAGCTTTCTTT.

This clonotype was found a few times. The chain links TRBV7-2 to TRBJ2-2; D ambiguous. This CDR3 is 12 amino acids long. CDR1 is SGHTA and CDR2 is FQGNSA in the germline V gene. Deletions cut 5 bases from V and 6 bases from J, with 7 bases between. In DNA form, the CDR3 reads TGTGCCAGCAGCCGCGTCTCCGGGGAGCTGTTTTTT. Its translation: CASSRVSGELFF.

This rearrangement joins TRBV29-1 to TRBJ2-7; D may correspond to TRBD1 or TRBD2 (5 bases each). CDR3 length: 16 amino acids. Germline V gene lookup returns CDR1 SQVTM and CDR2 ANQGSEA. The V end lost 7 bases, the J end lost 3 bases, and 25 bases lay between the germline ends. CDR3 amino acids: CSAASISGTGLYEQYF. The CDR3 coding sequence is TGCAGCGCCGCGTCAATTTCCGGGACCGGGCTCTACGAGCAGTACTTC.

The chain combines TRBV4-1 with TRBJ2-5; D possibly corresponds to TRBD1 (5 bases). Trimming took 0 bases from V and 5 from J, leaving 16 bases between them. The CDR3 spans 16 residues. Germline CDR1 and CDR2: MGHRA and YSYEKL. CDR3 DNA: TGCGCCAGCAGCCAAGATGCCCTCGCAGGGTGGGAGACCCAGTACTTC. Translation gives CASSQDALAGWETQYF.

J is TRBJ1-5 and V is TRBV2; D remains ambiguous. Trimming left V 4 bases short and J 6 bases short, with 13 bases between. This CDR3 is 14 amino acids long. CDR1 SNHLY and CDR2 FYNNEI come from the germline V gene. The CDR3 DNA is TGTGCCAGCAGTGCGGAAGGGAACGCTCAGCCCCAGCATTTT. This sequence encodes CASSAEGNAQPQHF.

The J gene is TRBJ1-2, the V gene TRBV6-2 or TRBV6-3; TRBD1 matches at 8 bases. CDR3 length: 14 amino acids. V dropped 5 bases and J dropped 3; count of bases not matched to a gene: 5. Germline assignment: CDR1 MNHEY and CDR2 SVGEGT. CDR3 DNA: TGTGCCAGCAGTGAACAGGGGGGAGACTATGGCTACACCTTC. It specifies CASSEQGGDYGYTF.

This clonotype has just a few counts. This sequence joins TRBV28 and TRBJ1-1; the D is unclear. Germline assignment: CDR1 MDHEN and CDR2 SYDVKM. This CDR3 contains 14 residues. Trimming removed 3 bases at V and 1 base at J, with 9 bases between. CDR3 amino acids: CASSFVLANTEAFF. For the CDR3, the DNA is TGTGCCAGCAGTTTCGTCCTGGCGAACACTGAAGCTTTCTTT.

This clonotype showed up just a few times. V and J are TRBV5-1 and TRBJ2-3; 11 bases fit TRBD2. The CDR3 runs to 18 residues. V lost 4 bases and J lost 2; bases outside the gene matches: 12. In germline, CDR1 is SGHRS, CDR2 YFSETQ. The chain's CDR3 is CASSPSTSGGPLTDTQYF. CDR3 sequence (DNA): TGCGCCAGCAGCCCAAGCACTAGCGGGGGCCCTCTCACAGATACGCAGTATTTT. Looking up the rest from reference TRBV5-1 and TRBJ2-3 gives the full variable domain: KAGVTQTPRYLIKTRGQQVTLSCSPISGHRSVSWYQQTPGQGLQFLFEYFSETQRNKGNFPGRFSGRQFSNSRSEMNVSTLELGDSALYLCASSPSTSGGPLTDTQYFGPGTRLTVL.

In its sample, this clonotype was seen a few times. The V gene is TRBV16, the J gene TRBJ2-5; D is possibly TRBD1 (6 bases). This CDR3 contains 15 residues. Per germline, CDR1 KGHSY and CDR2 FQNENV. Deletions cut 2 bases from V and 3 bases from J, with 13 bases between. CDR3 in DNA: TGTGCCAGCAGCCAAGGACAGCTCGCCAAAGAGACCCAGTACTTC. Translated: CASSQGQLAKETQYF.

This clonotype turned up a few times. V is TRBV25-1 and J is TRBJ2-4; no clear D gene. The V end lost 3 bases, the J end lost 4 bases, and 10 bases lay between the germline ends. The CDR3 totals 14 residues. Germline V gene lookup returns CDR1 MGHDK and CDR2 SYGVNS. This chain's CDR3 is CASSEPGLKNIQYF. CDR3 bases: TGTGCCAGCAGTGAGCCAGGTTTAAAAAACATTCAGTACTTC.

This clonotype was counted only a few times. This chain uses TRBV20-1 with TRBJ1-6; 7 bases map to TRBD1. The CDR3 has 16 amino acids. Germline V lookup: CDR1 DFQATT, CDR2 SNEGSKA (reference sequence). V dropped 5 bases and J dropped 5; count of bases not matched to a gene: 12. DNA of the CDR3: TGCAGTGCTCCTTCTTCGACAGGGCCCCATAATTCACCCCTCCACTTT. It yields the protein CSAPSSTGPHNSPLHF.

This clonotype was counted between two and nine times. CDR3 loop: CASSQKGGTGELFF. CDR3 DNA sequence: TGCGCCAGCAGCCAAAAAGGAGGTACCGGGGAGCTGTTTTTT. The V gene is TRBV4-3, the J gene TRBJ2-2; D possibly corresponds to TRBD2 (5 bases). The length of the CDR3 is 14 residues. V shed 2 bases and J shed 5 bases, with 9 bases lying between them. Germline CDR1 and CDR2: LGHNA and YSLEER.

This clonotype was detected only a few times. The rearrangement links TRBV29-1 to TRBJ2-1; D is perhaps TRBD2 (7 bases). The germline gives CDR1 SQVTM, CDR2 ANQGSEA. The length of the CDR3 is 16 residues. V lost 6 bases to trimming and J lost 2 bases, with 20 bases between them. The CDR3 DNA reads TGCAGCGTAGTTAGGGGGGGGGCCCGAACCTACAATGAGCAGTTCTTC. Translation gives CSVVRGGARTYNEQFF.

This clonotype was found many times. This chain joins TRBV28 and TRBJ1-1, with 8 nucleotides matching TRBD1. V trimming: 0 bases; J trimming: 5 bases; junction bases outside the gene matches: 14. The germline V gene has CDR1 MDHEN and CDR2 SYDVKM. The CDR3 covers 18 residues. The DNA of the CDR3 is TGTGCCAGCAGTTTATGCCCCTTGGACAGGGAGGATGGTACTGAAGCTTTCTTT. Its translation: CASSLCPLDREDGTEAFF.

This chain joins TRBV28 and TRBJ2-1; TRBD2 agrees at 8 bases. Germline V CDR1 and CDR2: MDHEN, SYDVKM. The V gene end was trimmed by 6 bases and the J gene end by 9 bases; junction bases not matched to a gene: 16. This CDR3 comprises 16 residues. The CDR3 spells CASSRPLPGGLIEQFF. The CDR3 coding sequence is TGTGCCAGCAGCCGCCCCCTTCCGGGGGGGTTAATTGAGCAGTTCTTC.

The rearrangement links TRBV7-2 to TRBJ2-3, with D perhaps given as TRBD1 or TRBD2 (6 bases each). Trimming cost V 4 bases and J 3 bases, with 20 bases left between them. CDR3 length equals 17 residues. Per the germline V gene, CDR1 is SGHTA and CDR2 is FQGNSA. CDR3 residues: CASSSRWRGVGTDTQYF. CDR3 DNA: TGTGCCAGCAGCTCCCGATGGAGGGGGGTAGGGACAGATACGCAGTATTTT.